Presented here are 27 T cell receptor beta chains from one specimen sequenced in a study of identical twins (dated by TCRdb to 2016 to 2017). Library generation was performed with 5' RACE. Sequencing was performed on an Illumina HiSeq 2000. In-frame beta chains were kept once TCRdb had trimmed the public reads at Q25 with fastp and called clones with MiXCR. When rows share a CDR3 protein, they turn into one entry using the most common DNA and genes. Recorded for this sample are roughly 700,000 distinct CDR3 sequences; 8.6% of them occurred a single time. The top ten hold more than 0.75% of the sample. These data also formed part of another study, on yellow fever vaccine responses in identical twins.

Sequencing input: PBMCs. The receptors were sampled from a woman under 30 in good health.

This chain links TRBV6-2 or TRBV6-3 with TRBJ2-3, with TRBD1 identical over 9 bases. Per the germline V gene, CDR1 is MNHEY and CDR2 is SVGEGT. The CDR3 has 15 amino acids. The ends lost 10 bases at V and 6 bases at J; junction bases unmatched: 14. CDR3: CANPPQDRGRDTQYF. Here the CDR3 DNA reads TGTGCCAACCCCCCCCAGGACAGGGGTAGGGATACGCAGTATTTT.

This clonotype showed up just a few times. The chain combines TRBV20-1 with TRBJ2-1; no clear D. This CDR3 spans 16 amino acids. CDR1 is DFQATT and CDR2 is SNEGSKA in the germline V gene (reference sequence). The V and J ends lost 2 bases and 0 bases respectively, with 14 bases between them. DNA of the CDR3: TGCAGTGCTAGAATCTTACGGCGGTACTCCTACAATGAGCAGTTCTTC. This gives the protein CSARILRRYSYNEQFF.

This clonotype was detected ten times or more. The rearrangement links TRBV6-2 or TRBV6-3 to TRBJ2-3; 12 bases match TRBD2. Germline values: CDR1 MNHEY, CDR2 SVGEGT. The J segment lost 11 bases and the V segment lost 4 bases, leaving 1 base of the junction unmatched. This CDR3 contains 12 residues. The CDR3, as DNA: TGTGCCAGCAGTTTGACTAGCGGGAGGCAGTATTTT. Its translation: CASSLTSGRQYF.

This clonotype was picked up many times. The rearrangement joins TRBV6-2 or TRBV6-3 to TRBJ2-2; 8 bases agree with TRBD2. The trim removed 5 bases at V and 6 bases at J, leaving 11 bases unmatched. This CDR3 is 16 amino acids long. Germline V gene data show CDR1 as MNHEY and CDR2 as SVGEGT. CDR3 DNA: TGTGCCAGCAGTGCGCCATACGGGAGGGCCGCCGGGGAGCTGTTTTTT. Encoded protein: CASSAPYGRAAGELFF.

This clonotype was recorded at least ten times. This rearrangement joins TRBV4-3 to TRBJ2-1, with 9 bases aligning to TRBD2. The CDR3 is made up of 19 amino acids. Germline CDR1 LGHNA, CDR2 YSLEER. V shed 0 bases, J shed 6 bases, and the junction held 15 bases outside the gene matches. The CDR3 protein is CASSQEREGRVGGANEQFF. The DNA of the CDR3 is TGCGCCAGCAGCCAAGAGCGGGAGGGCCGAGTTGGAGGCGCCAATGAGCAGTTCTTC.

The table lists this clonotype with a few counts. The V gene is TRBV6-4, the J gene TRBJ1-5; D gene unclear. CDR3 length equals 12 residues. Germline assignment: CDR1 MRHNA and CDR2 SNTAGT. Trimming removed 7 bases at V and 9 bases at J, with 13 bases between. CDR3 coding DNA: TGTGCCAGCATTTGCAGCGGGTTGCCCCAGCATTTT. Protein product: CASICSGLPQHF.

V usage is TRBV11-2 and J usage is TRBJ2-7; the D is unclear. The CDR3 covers 14 residues. V dropped 1 base and J dropped 2 bases, with 9 bases sitting between them. From germline, CDR1 is SGHAT and CDR2 FQNNGV. This chain's CDR3 is CASSLAQTAYEQYF. Written as DNA, the CDR3 is TGTGCCAGCAGCTTAGCCCAGACTGCCTACGAGCAGTACTTC.

This clonotype showed up many times. The chain joins TRBV10-3 to TRBJ1-1; a weak D match, TRBD1 (6 bases). V lost 8 bases and J lost 10, with 17 bases in between. CDR1 is ENHRY and CDR2 is SYGVKD in the germline V gene. The CDR3 loop spans 12 amino acids. The CDR3 sequence is CAIAGGGPGAFF. The CDR3 coding sequence is TGTGCCATCGCGGGCGGGGGGCCGGGAGCTTTCTTT.

This clonotype was picked up a small number of times. This sequence joins TRBV30 and TRBJ2-1; a weak D match, TRBD2 (6 bases). The ends were cut back, 4 bases at V and 2 bases at J, with 15 bases in the middle. CDR3 length: 15 amino acids. Germline V gene data show CDR1 as GTSNPN and CDR2 as SVGIG (reference sequence). DNA of the CDR3: TGTGCCTGGAAGGAGGGCCCTCGGGCCTACAATGAGCAGTTCTTC. This codes for CAWKEGPRAYNEQFF.

This clonotype was seen at least ten times. This chain uses TRBV5-1 with TRBJ2-3, with unresolved D. Germline CDR1 reads SGHRS; CDR2 reads YFSETQ. The V and J ends lost 0 bases and 2 bases respectively, with 7 bases between them. The CDR3 spans 14 residues. The CDR3 region has the DNA TGCGCCAGCAGCTTGGAGTTTCACACAGATACGCAGTATTTT. This translates into CASSLEFHTDTQYF.

The chain combines TRBV11-2 with TRBJ2-1; 7 nucleotides agree with TRBD1. The CDR3 spans 17 residues. Unmatched junction bases numbered 7, after V lost 0 bases and J lost 2 bases. Germline CDR1 reads SGHAT; CDR2 reads FQNNGV. In DNA form, the CDR3 reads TGTGCCAGCAGCTTAGATCTGGTGACAGGGCCCTACAATGAGCAGTTCTTC. Translating gives CASSLDLVTGPYNEQFF.

This clonotype occurred a few times. The chain carries TRBV7-2 and TRBJ2-1; 11 positions match TRBD2. The CDR3 has 16 residues. Losses at the gene ends were 5 bases for V and 2 bases for J; bases not matched to a gene: 5. Germline V CDR1 and CDR2: SGHTA, FQGNSA. The CDR3 region is CASSTTSGSTYNEQFF. CDR3 nucleotides: TGTGCCAGCAGCACAACTAGCGGGAGTACCTACAATGAGCAGTTCTTC.

The V gene is TRBV28, the J gene TRBJ1-1; no clear D. Per germline, CDR1 MDHEN and CDR2 SYDVKM. Trimming left V 6 bases short and J 0 bases short, with 20 bases between. There are 17 residues in the CDR3. The DNA of the CDR3 is TGTGCCAGCAGCCCCGGGGAAGGCAGCCTTTTGAACACTGAAGCTTTCTTT. Its translation: CASSPGEGSLLNTEAFF.

This clonotype was seen many times. The chain combines TRBV7-8 with TRBJ2-1; D remains unclear. There are 11 residues in the CDR3. Germline-derived CDR1 and CDR2 are SGHVS and FQNEAQ. Trimming pared 3 bases from V and 5 bases from J, leaving 2 bases between. CDR3 region: CASSFNNEQFF. Here the CDR3 DNA reads TGTGCCAGCAGCTTTAACAATGAGCAGTTCTTC.

The chain has TRBV19 and TRBJ2-1; 9 bases fit TRBD1. CDR1 and CDR2 from the germline V gene are LNHDA and SQIVND (reference sequence). The junction had 12 bases not matched to a gene; V was cut back by 0 bases and J by 9 bases. The length of the CDR3 is 17 residues. The CDR3 here is CASSIDLTGGLSGEQFF. CDR3 nucleotides: TGTGCCAGTAGTATAGATCTGACAGGGGGTTTAAGTGGTGAGCAGTTCTTC.

The sample holds a few counts of this clonotype. This chain connects TRBV27 to TRBJ2-3, with 7 nucleotides matching TRBD1. Germline V lookup: CDR1 MNHEY, CDR2 SMNVEV (reference sequence). The CDR3 covers 17 residues. J gave up 0 bases and V 0 bases, and 6 bases lay outside the gene matches. CDR3 residues: CASSLSWDRSSTDTQYF. The CDR3 nucleotides read TGTGCCAGCAGTTTATCGTGGGACAGATCTAGCACAGATACGCAGTATTTT.

This chain connects TRBV27 to TRBJ2-3; D gene uncertain. CDR3 length: 12 amino acids. Germline V lookup: CDR1 MNHEY, CDR2 SMNVEV (reference sequence). Trimming removed 6 bases at V and 4 bases at J, with 8 bases between. Written as DNA, the CDR3 is TGTGCCAGCAGGGGAATATCAGATACGCAGTATTTT. Its translation: CASRGISDTQYF.

With regard to this clonotype: It is unclear where the CDR3 begins or ends on the DNA, so no DNA is shown, and the CDR3 is as TCRdb lists it. This chain links TRBV14 with TRBJ2-1; no check of the table's D call, TRBD2, against the DNA was made. The CDR3 is made up of 18 amino acids, end residues included. Germline V CDR1 and CDR2: SGHDN, FVKESK. CDR3 loop: CASSQDRSSGHFGNEQFF.

This clonotype was observed a handful of times. This chain links TRBV10-3 with TRBJ2-4, with D tentatively TRBD1 (5 bases). Deletions cut 0 bases from V and 0 bases from J, with 12 bases between. CDR3 length: 17 amino acids. Per the germline V gene, CDR1 is ENHRY and CDR2 is SYGVKD. The CDR3 nucleotides are TGTGCCATCAGTGAGTCCCAGGGAAGGGGAGCCAAAAACATTCAGTACTTC. Protein: CAISESQGRGAKNIQYF.

The rearrangement links TRBV20-1 to TRBJ2-7, with 10 bases lining up with TRBD2. Germline loops: CDR1 DFQATT, CDR2 SNEGSKA (reference sequence). The CDR3 contains 16 residues. J was trimmed by 4 bases and V by 3 bases; bases with no gene match: 12. CDR3 in amino acids: CSASGLESSGSYEQYF. Here the CDR3 DNA reads TGCAGTGCTAGCGGTCTCGAGTCTAGCGGGAGTTACGAGCAGTACTTC.

This clonotype was counted between two and nine times. The rearrangement links TRBV5-1 to TRBJ2-6, with D unclear. Per germline, CDR1 SGHRS and CDR2 YFSETQ. This CDR3 has 15 amino acids. V lost 0 bases, J lost 0 bases, and 4 bases lay in between. CDR3 amino acids: CASSLVISGANVLTF. CDR3 DNA sequence: TGCGCCAGCAGCTTGGTAATCTCTGGGGCCAACGTCCTGACTTTC.

This clonotype was detected ten times or more. The CDR3 region is CASSLVGKNIQYF. CDR3 coding DNA: TGTGCCAGCAGTTTGGTAGGGAAAAACATTCAGTACTTC. J is TRBJ2-4 and V is TRBV27, with unresolved D. Trimming removed 3 bases at V and 4 bases at J, with 7 bases between. CDR1 is MNHEY and CDR2 is SMNVEV in the germline V gene (reference sequence). CDR3 length: 13 amino acids.

This clonotype was counted only a few times. The CDR3 nucleotides read TGTGCCAGCAGTTTTGACCCCCTGTCTAGCGGGAGCTACGAGCAGTACTTC. This sequence encodes CASSFDPLSSGSYEQYF. The V and J genes are TRBV28 and TRBJ2-7, with TRBD2 identical over 10 bases. Unmatched junction bases numbered 11, after V lost 3 bases and J lost 3 bases. CDR3 length: 17 amino acids. From germline, CDR1 is MDHEN and CDR2 SYDVKM. Together with reference TRBV28 and TRBJ2-7, the CDR3 gives the full variable domain: DVKVTQSSRYLVKRTGEKVFLECVQDMDHENMFWYRQDPGLGLRLIYFSYDVKMKEKGDIPEGYSVSREKKERFSLILESASTNQTSMYLCASSFDPLSSGSYEQYFGPGTRLTVT.

The V and J genes are TRBV5-1 and TRBJ2-1, with D perhaps matching TRBD1 or TRBD2 (6 bases each). CDR1 SGHRS and CDR2 YFSETQ come from the germline V gene. CDR3 length equals 12 residues. The V end lost 3 bases, the J end lost 8 bases, and 9 bases lay between the germline ends. CDR3 residues: CASSWGADEQFF. CDR3 bases: TGCGCCAGCAGCTGGGGGGCGGATGAGCAGTTCTTC. The complete variable domain, with remaining parts taken from reference TRBV5-1 and TRBJ2-1, reads KAGVTQTPRYLIKTRGQQVTLSCSPISGHRSVSWYQQTPGQGLQFLFEYFSETQRNKGNFPGRFSGRQFSNSRSEMNVSTLELGDSALYLCASSWGADEQFFGPGTRLTVL.

The genes are TRBV29-1 and TRBJ2-1; 11 positions match TRBD2. Germline CDR1 and CDR2: SQVTM and ANQGSEA. The V segment lost 3 bases and the J segment 7 bases; nucleotides outside the gene matches: 17. The CDR3 covers 18 residues. In DNA form, the CDR3 reads TGCAGCGTTGAGATTAGGATAGCGGGGGGGCTTACAGGTAATGAGCAGTTCTTC. As protein: CSVEIRIAGGLTGNEQFF.

Only a few counts were recorded for this clonotype. The V gene is TRBV6-1, the J gene TRBJ1-3; 7 positions match TRBD1. V lost 7 bases to trimming and J lost 3 bases; unmatched junction nucleotides: 9. This CDR3 has 15 amino acids. Germline assignment: CDR1 MNHNS and CDR2 SASEGT. CDR3 in amino acids: CASNNEGAYGNTIYF. CDR3 in DNA: TGTGCCAGCAACAACGAGGGGGCTTATGGAAACACCATATATTTT.

This chain joins TRBV7-9 and TRBJ2-7; 8 nucleotides line up with TRBD2. The CDR3 is 13 amino acids. CDR1 SEHNR and CDR2 FQNEAQ come from the germline V gene (reference sequence). The V gene end was trimmed by 7 bases and the J gene end by 6 bases; junction bases not matched to a gene: 8. CDR3 region: CASNSGGESEQYF. In nucleotides, the CDR3 is TGTGCCAGCAATTCCGGGGGGGAGAGCGAGCAGTACTTC.